These 27 T cell receptor beta chains came from one sample sequenced in a study of cytomegalovirus exposure and HLA in healthy donors. 60 Vbeta and 13 Jbeta primers were used in PCR. Method: immunoSEQ multiplex PCR; TCRdb's copy keeps in-frame clones and lacks some. Counted here are fewer than 200,000 clones, more than 80% occurring once; the ten biggest clones make up over 0.65%. Sequenced: PBMCs. The receptors were sampled from a woman younger than 35 in good health and CMV-seronegative.

This clone was counted once. The chain employs TRBV2 and TRBJ2-6; 7 nucleotides agree with TRBD2. Per germline, CDR1 SNHLY and CDR2 FYNNEI. The CDR3 has 18 residues. The V gene end was trimmed by 5 bases and the J gene end by 2 bases; junction bases not matched to a gene: 12. CDR3 sequence reads: CASSPTGGWVTGANVLTF. The CDR3 region has the DNA TGTGCCAGCAGTCCCACGGGGGGATGGGTAACTGGGGCCAACGTCCTGACTTTC.

The V gene is TRBV12-5, the J gene TRBJ1-1; D ambiguous. V shed 6 bases and J shed 3 bases, with 29 bases lying between them. The CDR3 loop spans 19 amino acids. CDR1 LGHNT and CDR2 FRNRAP come from the germline V gene. For the CDR3, the DNA is TGTGCTAGTGGCTACTTCTCGGGGAGCCCCAGGTTAGAGGACACTGAAGCTTTCTTT. It specifies CASGYFSGSPRLEDTEAFF.

This chain joins TRBV7-9 and TRBJ1-3; a possible D gene is TRBD1 (6 bases). Germline lookup yields CDR1 SEHNR and CDR2 FQNEAQ (reference sequence). The CDR3 spans 15 residues. V was cut by 5 bases and J by 0 bases, with 11 bases left in between. The CDR3 here is CASSARQVSGNTIYF. The CDR3 bases are TGTGCCAGCAGCGCCCGACAGGTCTCTGGAAACACCATATATTTT. The variable domain in full, with the rest retrieved from reference TRBV7-9 and TRBJ1-3, is DTGVSQNPRHKITKRGQNVTFRCDPISEHNRLYWYRQTLGQGPEFLTYFQNEAQLEKSRLLSDRFSAERPKGSFSTLEIQRTEQGDSAMYLCASSARQVSGNTIYFGEGSWLTVV.

This CDR3 is CASSPDRGGTDTQYF. DNA of the CDR3: TGTGCCAGCAGCCCGGACAGGGGAGGCACAGATACGCAGTATTTT. This rearrangement joins TRBV6-5 to TRBJ2-3; TRBD1 matches 9 bases. Germline V gene lookup returns CDR1 MNHEY and CDR2 SVGAGI. The CDR3 is 15 residues long. J gave up 1 base and V 6 bases, and 5 bases lay outside the gene matches.

V and J are TRBV11-1 and TRBJ1-1, with 8 bases that match TRBD1. CDR1 is SGHAT and CDR2 is FQDESV in the germline V gene (reference sequence). The CDR3 runs 15 residues. The junction had 7 bases not matched to a gene; V was cut back by 6 bases and J by 1 base. The CDR3 DNA is TGTGCCAGCAGTCGGTTACAGGGGGGGAACACTGAAGCTTTCTTT. Residues: CASSRLQGGNTEAFF. Variable domain in full (rest from reference TRBV11-1 and TRBJ1-1): EAEVAQSPRYKITEKSQAVAFWCDPISGHATLYWYRQILGQGPELLVQFQDESVVDDSQLPKDRFSAERLKGVDSTLKIQPAELGDSAMYLCASSRLQGGNTEAFFGQGTRLTVV.

This clone was seen a few times. The chain has TRBV28 and TRBJ2-5, with D perhaps TRBD2 (5 bases). In germline, CDR1 is MDHEN, CDR2 SYDVKM. The CDR3 is 18 amino acids. The V and J ends lost 3 bases and 2 bases respectively, with 22 bases between them. This CDR3 reads CASSFGMVGVVLQETQYF. The DNA of the CDR3 is TGTGCCAGCAGTTTCGGGATGGTTGGGGTAGTCCTGCAAGAGACCCAGTACTTC. Complete variable domain (other parts from reference TRBV28 and TRBJ2-5): DVKVTQSSRYLVKRTGEKVFLECVQDMDHENMFWYRQDPGLGLRLIYFSYDVKMKEKGDIPEGYSVSREKKERFSLILESASTNQTSMYLCASSFGMVGVVLQETQYFGPGTRLLVL.

This chain's CDR3 is CASRPGGWTGTIPGGELFF. The CDR3 bases are TGTGCCAGTAGACCTGGGGGATGGACAGGAACAATTCCGGGCGGGGAGCTGTTTTTT. The chain couples TRBV19 to TRBJ2-2; 7 nucleotides agree with TRBD1. V lost 6 bases and J lost 7; bases outside the gene matches: 23. The CDR3 spans 19 residues. CDR1 is LNHDA and CDR2 is SQIVND in the germline V gene (reference sequence).

The V call is TRBV28, the J call TRBJ2-3, with a weak D call TRBD2 (6 bases). V was pared by 6 bases and J by 6 bases, with 16 bases between. CDR3 size: 14 residues. CDR1 and CDR2 (germline): MDHEN, SYDVKM. CDR3: CASSTRSGGDTQYF. In DNA, the CDR3 is TGTGCCAGCAGCACCAGGTCCGGAGGGGATACGCAGTATTTT.

This clone has more than one count but fewer than ten. V usage is TRBV6-1 and J usage is TRBJ2-3; D is undetermined. CDR1 and CDR2 from the germline V gene are MNHNS and SASEGT. V was clipped by 3 bases and J by 1 base, with 11 bases between them. The CDR3 covers 15 residues. The CDR3 DNA follows: TGTGCCAGCAGTGACTGGGCCCGCGGCACAGATACGCAGTATTTT. This sequence encodes CASSDWARGTDTQYF.

DNA for the CDR3: TGTGCCAGCTTCCAAGCGGGGGGGTATGAGCAGTTCTTC. Protein product: CASFQAGGYEQFF. The rearrangement links TRBV6-5 to TRBJ2-1; TRBD2 aligns across 10 bases. Germline V lookup: CDR1 MNHEY, CDR2 SVGAGI. The CDR3 extends over 13 amino acids. The trim removed 8 bases at V and 8 bases at J, leaving 6 bases unmatched.

The chain links TRBV6-5 to TRBJ2-1; D might be TRBD2 (6 bases). Germline CDR1 reads MNHEY; CDR2 reads SVGAGI. V shed 6 bases and J shed 5 bases, with 17 bases lying between them. This CDR3 spans 15 amino acids. The CDR3 here is CASSHYSGRDNEQFF. CDR3 sequence (DNA): TGTGCCAGCAGCCACTATAGCGGCCGGGACAATGAGCAGTTCTTC.

The V call is TRBV15, the J call TRBJ2-5; a weak D match, TRBD1 (7 bases). The last part of the DNA fits TRBJ2-7 better; the J call may be wrong. CDR1 and CDR2 from the germline V gene are LNHNV and YYDKDF (reference sequence). The CDR3 totals 16 residues. The CDR3 loop is CATSSQGGREFYEQYF. CDR3 nucleotide sequence: TGTGCCACCAGCTCGCAGGGGGGTCGGGAGTTCTACGAGCAGTACTTC.

The CDR3 nucleotides read TGTGCCAGCAGCGAGGGGCAGGGACAGGCTTTCTTT. Its protein product is CASSEGQGQAFF. The chain joins TRBV7-2 to TRBJ1-1, with 7 bases lining up with TRBD1. The CDR3 is 12 residues long. In germline, CDR1 is SGHTA, CDR2 FQGNSA. Trimming removed 5 bases from V and 11 bases from J; junction bases left unmatched: 8. The whole variable domain, filled in from reference TRBV7-2 and TRBJ1-1, reads GAGVSQSPSNKVTEKGKDVELRCDPISGHTALYWYRQSLGQGLEFLIYFQGNSAPDKSGLPSDRFSAERTGGSVSTLTIQRTQQEDSAVYLCASSEGQGQAFFGQGTRLTVV.

The V gene is TRBV7-9, the J gene TRBJ1-1; D gene ambiguous. This CDR3 is built from 14 residues. Germline CDR1 reads SEHNR; CDR2 reads FQNEAQ (reference sequence). With 2 bases removed from V and 0 bases from J, the gap between germline ends came to 7 bases. This CDR3 reads CASSLQQMNTEAFF. CDR3 sequence (DNA): TGTGCCAGCAGCTTACAACAGATGAACACTGAAGCTTTCTTT.

The rearrangement links TRBV5-1 to TRBJ2-7, with D unclear. Germline V lookup: CDR1 SGHRS, CDR2 YFSETQ. V lost 1 base and J lost 7, with 12 bases in between. The CDR3 spans 13 residues. The CDR3 coding sequence is TGCGCCAGCAGCTTGAGTACCTACTATGAGCAGTACTTC. Encoded protein: CASSLSTYYEQYF.

The chain has TRBV18 and TRBJ1-4, with D perhaps matching TRBD1 (6 bases). Trimming removed 4 bases at V and 0 bases at J, with 9 bases between. Looked up from germline, CDR1 is KGHSH and CDR2 is LQKENI. There are 15 residues in the CDR3. The CDR3, as DNA: TGTGCCAGCTCACGCTCAGGGGCAACTAATGAAAAACTGTTTTTT. Its protein product is CASSRSGATNEKLFF.

Concerning this clone: A read error may account for a junction end that differs from germline. This sequence joins TRBV7-7 and TRBJ2-1; 12 nucleotides line up with TRBD2. The length of the CDR3 is 17 residues. Germline CDR1 and CDR2: SSHAT and FNYEAQ (reference sequence). CDR3 loop: CASSLGNLAGGLREQFF. The DNA for the CDR3 is TGTGCTAGCAGCTTAGGAAATCTAGCGGGAGGGCTGCGTGAGCAGTTCTTC. Complete variable domain (other parts from reference TRBV7-7 and TRBJ2-1): GAGVSQSPRYKVTKRGQDVTLRCDPISSHATLYWYQQALGQGPEFLTYFNYEAQPDKSGLPSDRFSAERPEGSISTLTIQRTEQRDSAMYRCASSLGNLAGGLREQFFGPGTRLTVL.

In its sample, this clone was seen once. This chain joins TRBV6-5 and TRBJ2-4; the D is unclear. The V gene lost 2 bases and the J gene lost 5 bases, with 7 bases spanning the gap. The CDR3 has 13 amino acids. The germline CDR1 and CDR2 sequences are MNHEY and SVGAGI. This CDR3 reads CASSYSVENIQYF. The DNA for the CDR3 is TGTGCCAGCAGTTACAGCGTGGAAAACATTCAGTACTTC.

J is TRBJ2-1 and V is TRBV4-2; TRBD2 matches 8 bases. J was trimmed by 3 bases and V by 0 bases; bases with no gene match: 1. This CDR3 region has 15 residues. Germline loops: CDR1 LGHNA, CDR2 YNFKEQ. The CDR3 DNA is TGTGCCAGCAGCCAAGAAAGCGGGAGCTACAATGAGCAGTTCTTC. Protein sequence: CASSQESGSYNEQFF.

In DNA form, the CDR3 reads TGTGCCAGCAGTTTACGCGGGTTCGGCGAGCAGTACTTC. Translation gives CASSLRGFGEQYF. The chain links TRBV27 to TRBJ2-7; possibly TRBD2 for D (5 bases). The CDR3 runs 13 residues. Deletions cut 2 bases from V and 6 bases from J, with 11 bases between. Germline V gene data show CDR1 as MNHEY and CDR2 as SMNVEV (reference sequence).

The gene calls are TRBV2 and TRBJ2-5; 8 bases match TRBD2. The CDR3 extends over 13 amino acids. V shed 2 bases and J 5 bases; nucleotides not matched to a gene: 1. Germline V gene data show CDR1 as SNHLY and CDR2 as FYNNEI. The CDR3 sequence: CASSERGRETQYF. CDR3 nucleotide sequence: TGTGCCAGCAGTGAACGCGGGAGGGAGACCCAGTACTTC.

V is TRBV5-6 and J is TRBJ2-1, with unresolved D. Germline V gene data show CDR1 as SGHDT and CDR2 as YYEEEE. V lost 4 bases, J lost 8 bases, and 13 bases lay in between. CDR3 length equals 13 residues. In DNA, the CDR3 is TGTGCCAGCAGCGGGCAGCTTTTACATGAGCAGTTCTTC. Its translation is CASSGQLLHEQFF.

The chain carries TRBV5-5 and TRBJ1-3; no firm D call. Trimming took off 4 bases at V and 4 bases at J, with 9 bases between the two ends. Germline-derived CDR1 and CDR2 are SGHKS and YYEKEE (reference sequence). This CDR3 has 13 amino acids. The CDR3 nucleotides read TGTGCCAGCAGCATAAATCCGGGAAACACCATATATTTT. This sequence encodes CASSINPGNTIYF.

The gene calls are TRBV5-1 and TRBJ2-7; possible D gene TRBD1, 6 bases. V was clipped by 0 bases and J by 4 bases, with 14 bases between them. This CDR3 is 15 amino acids long. From germline, CDR1 is SGHRS and CDR2 YFSETQ. The CDR3 DNA reads TGCGCCAGCAGCTTGGACAGGGCTAACTTATACGAGCAGTACTTC. Translated: CASSLDRANLYEQYF.

This clone has just one count. The CDR3 DNA reads as TGTGCCAGCAGCCGAGACAGCAGCTCCTACGAGCAGTACTTC. It yields the protein CASSRDSSSYEQYF. The chain has TRBV11-2 and TRBJ2-7; weak D call: TRBD1 (5 bases). V dropped 5 bases and J dropped 0 bases, with 11 bases sitting between them. This CDR3 is 14 amino acids long. Germline V lookup: CDR1 SGHAT, CDR2 FQNNGV. Looking up the rest from reference TRBV11-2 and TRBJ2-7 gives the full variable domain: EAGVAQSPRYKIIEKRQSVAFWCNPISGHATLYWYQQILGQGPKLLIQFQNNGVVDDSQLPKDRFSAERLKGVDSTLKIQPAKLEDSAVYLCASSRDSSSYEQYFGPGTRLTVT.

The chain joins TRBV28 to TRBJ1-5, with D possibly TRBD1 on 5 matching bases. The CDR3 is 15 residues long. Trimming removed 7 bases at V and 4 bases at J, with 17 bases between. Germline V lookup: CDR1 MDHEN, CDR2 SYDVKM. Here the CDR3 DNA reads TGTGCCAGCATGGGACGCGCGGGGGTGAATCAGCCCCAGCATTTT. Its protein product is CASMGRAGVNQPQHF.

The chain carries TRBV5-4 and TRBJ2-7, with a weak D call TRBD1 (5 bases). This CDR3 is 16 amino acids long. Germline V gene data show CDR1 as SGHNT and CDR2 as YYREEE (reference sequence). V was shortened by 6 bases and J by 2 bases, with 21 bases between the two germline ends. CDR3 nucleotide sequence: TGTGCCAGCACCCCAGGGCCTGGCGGCATCACCTACGAGCAGTACTTC. This gives the protein CASTPGPGGITYEQYF. Complete variable domain (other parts from reference TRBV5-4 and TRBJ2-7): ETGVTQSPTHLIKTRGQQVTLRCSSQSGHNTVSWYQQALGQGPQFIFQYYREEENGRGNFPPRFSGLQFPNYSSELNVNALELDDSALYLCASTPGPGGITYEQYFGPGTRLTVT.